The source of this T cell receptor beta chain is a study of cytomegalovirus exposure and HLA in healthy donors. Study details: Genotyping of roughly 400 donors showed that 65% to 90% belonged to the Caucasian-associated ancestry cluster.

Findings and limits, study-wide: According to the study, 160 or so TCR beta chains were cytomegalovirus-associated. In a later analysis, productive TCRs from donors in an Asian-associated ancestry cluster reportedly carried fewer N-insertions than the cohort mean.

The length of the CDR3 is 15 residues. The germline V gene encodes CDR1 SSHAT and CDR2 FNYEAQ (reference sequence). Remarks on this clone: Its antigen is undetermined. Mismatch with germline at one junction end may stem from a read error.

Primers for the PCR totalled 60 Vbeta and 13 Jbeta. TCRdb keeps only in-frame clones here, not all; method: immunoSEQ multiplex PCR. The sample includes under 150,000 clones, approximately 9% seen only once; the top ten take less than 2%. This receptor was identified in a male donor in good health and CMV-seronegative. Sample: PBMCs. The chain links TRBV7-7 to TRBJ2-7, with 10 bases aligning to TRBD2. CDR3 coding DNA: TGTGCTAGCAGCCTTAGCGGGGGGTCGCTTTACGAGCAGTACTTC. Translation: CASSLSGGSLYEQYF.